A selection of T cell receptor beta chains follows, all from one sample in a study of blood T cells in healthy people across ages. TCRdb itself ran the 5' RACE reads through MiXCR, one entry per CDR3 protein. The repertoire holds approximately 580,000 distinct CDR3 sequences, with nearly 25% as singletons. Another study also made use of these data, one on T cells of mothers and their children.

What was sequenced was blood. These receptors were collected from a boy aged 5-17 years in good health. CDR3s include the opening cysteine and the closing phenylalanine or tryptophan. Each record gives: CDR3 length, V gene, J gene, D gene, clone size, CDR3 DNA, CDR3 protein. A D gene is named only where the DNA matches it firmly. Where a row states a size, it is once, few, many or the class of an expanded clone; other rows omit it.

13,TRBV20-1,TRBJ2-1,.,.,TGCAGCCCAACTGGGCTGGCTTACAATGAGCAGTTCTTC,CSPTGLAYNEQFF
15,TRBV14,TRBJ1-6,.,.,TGTGCCAGCAGCCAAGCCGGCAGATCCTCTTCACCCCTCCACTTT,CASSQAGRSSSPLHF
15,TRBV7-6,TRBJ1-6,TRBD1,once,TGTGCCAGCAGCTTAAAAGGGGGCGCAAGTTCACCCCTCCACTTT,CASSLKGGASSPLHF
11,TRBV27,TRBJ2-7,.,few,TGTGCCATACAGAAGGGCCACGAGCAGTACTTC,CAIQKGHEQYF
12,TRBV6-2/TRBV6-3,TRBJ2-1,.,.,TGTGCCAGCAGTTCATCTAGGAATGAGCAGTTCTTC,CASSSSRNEQFF
16,TRBV25-1,TRBJ2-1,.,few,TGTGCAAGCAGGGGGGTAAGCGGGGGCTCCTACGATGAGCAGTTCTTC,CASRGVSGGSYDEQFF
14,TRBV7-2,TRBJ2-7,.,.,TGTGCCAGCAGCTCGACGAGCGGTACCTACGAGCAGTACTTC,CASSSTSGTYEQYF
15,TRBV12-3/TRBV12-4,TRBJ1-3,TRBD1,.,TGTGCCAGCAGCCCAGGGACAGGGGCTGGAAACACCATATATTTT,CASSPGTGAGNTIYF
16,TRBV7-2,TRBJ2-3,.,few,TGTGCCAGCAGCTTAGCGGACGTAGGGAGCACAGATACGCAGTATTTT,CASSLADVGSTDTQYF
15,TRBV25-1,TRBJ1-4,TRBD1,few,TGTGCCAGCAGTGCGGACAGGGGGCATGTTGAAAAACTGTTTTTT,CASSADRGHVEKLFF
16,TRBV12-3/TRBV12-4,TRBJ1-1,.,few,TGTGCCAGCAGTGAACAGGGTGAATTTGCGAACACTGAAGCTTTCTTT,CASSEQGEFANTEAFF
17,TRBV29-1,TRBJ2-1,TRBD2,.,TGCAGCGCTTCGGGACTAGCGGGTTCCGTAGTCTACAATGAGCAGTTCTTC,CSASGLAGSVVYNEQFF
16,TRBV9,TRBJ2-7,.,once,TGTGCCAGCAGCTCGGGGGACGGGGGTTCAACCTACGAGCAGTACTTC,CASSSGDGGSTYEQYF
16,TRBV7-9,TRBJ1-1,TRBD1,few,TGTGCCAGCAGCTTAGATTGGGACAGGGGTTTAACTGAAGCTTTCTTT,CASSLDWDRGLTEAFF
17,TRBV12-3/TRBV12-4,TRBJ2-3,TRBD2,.,TGTGCCAGCAGATCCCGGACTAGCGGGCAGACCACAGATACGCAGTATTTT,CASRSRTSGQTTDTQYF
14,TRBV7-8,TRBJ2-1,TRBD2,few,TGTGCCAGCAGCCCCAGCGGGAGGGGCAATGAGCAGTTCTTC,CASSPSGRGNEQFF
14,TRBV14,TRBJ1-1,.,.,TGTGCCAGCAGCCAAGGACGGACGAGTACTGAAGCTTTCTTT,CASSQGRTSTEAFF
17,TRBV13,TRBJ1-4,.,few,TGTGCCAGCAGCTTGGCCGGGCCGCCGGCAACTAATGAAAAACTGTTTTTT,CASSLAGPPATNEKLFF
15,TRBV7-9,TRBJ2-1,.,.,TGTGCCAGCAGCTTGGTAGAAGCGACCTACAATGAGCAGTTCTTC,CASSLVEATYNEQFF
16,TRBV28,TRBJ2-1,.,few,TGTGCCAGCAGTTTACGGAGACTAGGGGTTAGAAATGAGCAGTTCTTC,CASSLRRLGVRNEQFF
14,TRBV24-1,TRBJ2-1,TRBD1,.,TGTGCCACCAGTGATGGCAAAACAGGGGTCGAGCAGTTCTTC,CATSDGKTGVEQFF
16,TRBV5-1,TRBJ1-1,.,.,TGCGCCAGCAGCTTGGAACTCCAGATCCCGGGCACTGAAGCTTTCTTT,CASSLELQIPGTEAFF
15,TRBV3-1,TRBJ2-7,.,few,TGTGCCAGCAGCCAAGAGGAAGGCAGAACCTACGAGCAGTACTTC,CASSQEEGRTYEQYF
19,TRBV9,TRBJ2-1,TRBD2,.,TGTGCCAGCAGCGTAACGGGGACTAGCGGGAGACTTCATTACAATGAGCAGTTCTTC,CASSVTGTSGRLHYNEQFF
16,TRBV28,TRBJ2-3,TRBD2,.,TGTGCCAGCAGTTTGCCGACAGCGGGAGGGTCAGATACGCAGTATTTT,CASSLPTAGGSDTQYF
12,TRBV6-2/TRBV6-3,TRBJ2-5,.,.,TGTGCCAGCAGTTACGCACGGGCGCCCCAGTACTTC,CASSYARAPQYF
18,TRBV27,TRBJ2-2,TRBD2,.,TGTGCCAGCAGTAGCCGACTAGCGGGGGGCACGAACACCGGGGAGCTGTTTTTT,CASSSRLAGGTNTGELFF
16,TRBV6-6,TRBJ1-1,.,.,TGTGCCAGCAGTTACTCCCCCGACAGGATGAACACTGAAGCTTTCTTT,CASSYSPDRMNTEAFF
13,TRBV27,TRBJ1-2,.,.,TGTGCCAGCAGGCAGGGTTTCAACTATGGCTACACCTTC,CASRQGFNYGYTF
19,TRBV28,TRBJ2-6,.,many,TGTGCCAGCAGTTCTTATAACCTCCAATCACTTGCAGGGGCCAACGTCCTGACTTTC,CASSSYNLQSLAGANVLTF
13,TRBV5-5,TRBJ2-1,.,.,TGTGCCAGCAGCTTGGGGACTCAGGAGGACTCGACCTTC,CASSLGTQEDSTF